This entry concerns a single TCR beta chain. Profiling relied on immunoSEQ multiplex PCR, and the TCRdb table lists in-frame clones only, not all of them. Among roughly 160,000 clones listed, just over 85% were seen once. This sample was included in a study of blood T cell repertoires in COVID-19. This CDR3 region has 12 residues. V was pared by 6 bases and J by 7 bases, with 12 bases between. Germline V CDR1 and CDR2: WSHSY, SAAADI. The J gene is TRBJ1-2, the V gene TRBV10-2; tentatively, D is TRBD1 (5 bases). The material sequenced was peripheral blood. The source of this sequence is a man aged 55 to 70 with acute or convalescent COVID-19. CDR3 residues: CASSGGSGGYTF. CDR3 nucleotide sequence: TGCGCCAGCAGCGGGGGGAGCGGTGGCTACACCTTC.